The next 18 T cell receptor beta chains were all read from a single sample in a study of metastatic and nonmetastatic thyroid tumors. Not a single patient had been given any form of treatment at any point before undergoing thyroid surgery. TCRdb re-clonotyped the PCR reads via MiXCR. The table records about 15,000 clones, about 29% of them present only once. Sequencing was done on a sample of tumor tissue. The receptor source for this set is a male donor with papillary thyroid cancer or a benign thyroid nodule (not recorded which). Some clones in this sample may be carry-over from other donors' samples.

This sequence joins TRBV6-2 or TRBV6-3 and TRBJ1-4; tentatively, D is TRBD1 (6 bases). Deletions cut 0 bases from V and 8 bases from J, with 10 bases between. The CDR3 runs 14 residues. Germline V gene data show CDR1 as MNHEY and CDR2 as SVGEGT. CDR3 DNA sequence: TGTGCCAGCAGTTACTCACAGGGAGGCGAAAAACTGTTTTTT. Amino acid sequence: CASSYSQGGEKLFF.

V usage is TRBV5-1 and J usage is TRBJ2-1, with unresolved D. V lost 0 bases and J 3 bases, leaving 10 bases between the germline ends. Germline values: CDR1 SGHRS, CDR2 YFSETQ. The CDR3 has 15 amino acids. The CDR3 sequence: CASSLVANIYNEQFF. As DNA, the CDR3 is TGCGCCAGCAGCTTGGTTGCGAACATCTACAATGAGCAGTTCTTC.

This clone is labeled medium-sized. The rearrangement links TRBV6-2 or TRBV6-3 to TRBJ2-5; 8 bases match TRBD1. V dropped 6 bases and J dropped 4; count of bases not matched to a gene: 13. Germline V gene sequence: CDR1 MNHEY, CDR2 SVGEGT. This CDR3 region has 16 residues. The CDR3 bases are TGTGCCAGCAGAAAAGGGTGGGACAGGACGGCAGAGACCCAGTACTTC. It is translated as CASRKGWDRTAETQYF.

CDR3 coding DNA: TGCGCCAGCAGGGGACAGGCGAACACTGAAGCTTTCTTT. This sequence encodes CASRGQANTEAFF. The gene calls are TRBV10-1 and TRBJ1-1, with TRBD1 matching 8 bases. Trimming cost V 6 bases and J 1 base; bases outside gene matches: 1. The CDR3 has 13 amino acids. CDR1 WNHNN and CDR2 SYGVQD come from the germline V gene (reference sequence).

This clone showed up just a few times. The CDR3 loop is CASSSGLCGRLMREQYF. CDR3 sequence (DNA): TGTGCCAGCAGTTCGGGGTTATGTGGCCGGTTAATGAGGGAGCAGTACTTC. The rearrangement links TRBV12-3 or TRBV12-4 to TRBJ2-7; TRBD2 might be the D (5 bases). The CDR3 runs to 17 residues. Trimming removed 4 bases at V and 7 bases at J, with 26 bases between.

This clone qualifies as medium-sized. CDR3 in DNA: TGTGCCACCCGCGGAGGCACAGATACGCAGTATTTT. It encodes CATRGGTDTQYF. V gene TRBV10-3 combines with J gene TRBJ2-3; no reliable D call. In germline, CDR1 is ENHRY, CDR2 SYGVKD. Trimming left V 10 bases short and J 1 base short, with 9 bases between. The CDR3 totals 12 residues.

This clone has more than one count but fewer than ten. The chain combines TRBV5-1 with TRBJ1-1; TRBD1 is a possible D gene (5 bases). The germline V gene encodes CDR1 SGHRS and CDR2 YFSETQ. Trimming left V 0 bases short and J 4 bases short, with 13 bases between. The CDR3 totals 15 residues. The CDR3 spells CASSLDQGGSTEAFF. CDR3 in DNA: TGCGCCAGCAGCTTGGATCAGGGAGGGAGCACTGAAGCTTTCTTT.

This sequence joins TRBV20-1 and TRBJ2-1, with a weak D call TRBD1 (6 bases). In germline, CDR1 is DFQATT, CDR2 SNEGSKA (reference sequence). The CDR3 consists of 14 residues. The ends were cut back, 0 bases at V and 5 bases at J, with 11 bases in the middle. The CDR3 DNA follows: TGCAGTGCTAGAGAAGCAGGGGCCCACAATGAGCAGTTCTTC. It yields the protein CSAREAGAHNEQFF.

There are a few counts of this clone. This chain links TRBV6-1 with TRBJ1-5, with TRBD1 identical over 7 bases. The ends lost 5 bases at V and 4 bases at J; junction bases unmatched: 2. Germline V gene data show CDR1 as MNHNS and CDR2 as SASEGT. The CDR3 is made up of 13 amino acids. CDR3 in DNA: TGTGCCAGCAGTTTGACAGGGAATCAGCCCCAGCATTTT. It yields the protein CASSLTGNQPQHF.

V is TRBV6-2 or TRBV6-3 and J is TRBJ2-7; TRBD1 matches at 7 bases. Trimming cost V 6 bases and J 3 bases; bases outside gene matches: 8. The CDR3 extends over 14 amino acids. Germline lookup yields CDR1 MNHEY and CDR2 SVGEGT. CDR3 coding DNA: TGTGCCAGCAGACGGGACAGTAAGAACTACGAGCAGTACTTC. It yields the protein CASRRDSKNYEQYF.

Only a few counts were recorded for this clone. This chain joins TRBV2 and TRBJ1-2, with D unresolved. The CDR3 consists of 15 residues. The V gene's germline CDR1 is SNHLY and CDR2 FYNNEI. Deletions cut 6 bases from V and 0 bases from J, with 14 bases between. This CDR3 reads CASRIREFSNYGYTF. For the CDR3, the DNA is TGTGCCAGCAGGATACGGGAGTTTTCTAACTATGGCTACACCTTC.

The chain couples TRBV9 to TRBJ2-3; 10 bases fit TRBD2. The trim removed 0 bases at V and 5 bases at J, leaving 6 bases unmatched. The CDR3 runs to 16 residues. From germline, CDR1 is SGDLS and CDR2 YYNGEE. The CDR3 sequence: CASSVVGLAGEDTQYF. The DNA for the CDR3 is TGTGCCAGCAGCGTAGTTGGCCTAGCGGGAGAAGATACGCAGTATTTT.

This clone showed up just a few times. This chain joins TRBV6-1 and TRBJ2-7, with 7 bases fitting TRBD2. CDR3 length: 15 residues. The germline V gene has CDR1 MNHNS and CDR2 SASEGT. Trimming cost V 2 bases and J 2 bases; bases outside gene matches: 6. CDR3 nucleotide sequence: TGTGCCAGCAGTGAATACCAGCGGGAACCCTACGAGCAGTACTTC. It yields the protein CASSEYQREPYEQYF.

Turning to this clone: Compared with germline, one end of the junction differs, possibly owing to a read error. The rearrangement joins TRBV2 to TRBJ2-1, with D uncertain. CDR1 and CDR2 from the germline V gene are SNHLY and FYNNEI. This CDR3 region has 11 residues. The CDR3: CASSEGVGWLF. CDR3 in DNA: TGTGCCAGCAGTGAAGGGGTAGGGTGGCTCTTC.

This clone has ten or more counts. The rearrangement joins TRBV19 to TRBJ2-1; 12 positions agree with TRBD2. In germline, CDR1 is LNHDA, CDR2 SQIVND (reference sequence). The CDR3 is 14 amino acids. Losses at the gene ends were 2 bases for V and 7 bases for J; bases not matched to a gene: 0. The CDR3 is CASSITSGRNEQFF. The CDR3 DNA is TGTGCCAGTAGTATAACTAGCGGGAGGAATGAGCAGTTCTTC.

By sample fraction, this clone is medium-sized (0.01 to 0.1%). This chain joins TRBV4-1 and TRBJ2-3, with D perhaps matching TRBD2 (6 bases). CDR3 length equals 17 residues. V lost 0 bases and J 1 base, leaving 14 bases between the germline ends. Germline loops: CDR1 MGHRA, CDR2 YSYEKL. CDR3 DNA sequence: TGCGCCAGCAGCCAAGAACTCCCGGGAGAAGGCACAGATACGCAGTATTTT. This codes for CASSQELPGEGTDTQYF.

This CDR3 reads CASSQGDTFNEQFF. CDR3 bases: TGCGCCAGCAGCCAAGGTGACACCTTCAATGAGCAGTTCTTC. The chain uses TRBV4-1 and TRBJ2-1, with no clear D. Germline CDR1 reads MGHRA; CDR2 reads YSYEKL. There are 14 residues in the CDR3. Between the trimmed V and J ends, which lost 1 base and 6 bases, there was a span of 10 bases.

This chain's CDR3 is CASSYSGGGYGYTF. The CDR3 coding sequence is TGTGCCAGCAGTTACTCGGGAGGGGGCTATGGCTACACCTTC. The chain carries TRBV6-2 or TRBV6-3 and TRBJ1-2, with a weak D call TRBD1 (6 bases). The CDR3 has 14 residues. From germline, CDR1 is MNHEY and CDR2 SVGEGT. V lost 0 bases to trimming and J lost 4 bases, with 9 bases between them.